The present TCR beta chain was sequenced within a study of lymphopenia after photon versus proton radiotherapy. The assay was immunoSEQ multiplex PCR, and TCRdb's table has in-frame clones only and misses some. The profile shows approximately 29,000 clones, about 80% of them singletons. This sample comprised peripheral blood, obtained from a patient treated with proton-based radiotherapy. The clonotype comes from an older woman with pancreatic cancer.

In nucleotides, the CDR3 is TGTGCCAGCAGCTTTGACAGGTCGAACACTGAAGCTTTCTTT. It codes for CASSFDRSNTEAFF. The chain has TRBV7-3 and TRBJ1-1; tentative D call: TRBD1 (6 bases). V lost 3 bases, J lost 1 base, and 9 bases lay in between. Germline V CDR1 and CDR2: SGHTA, FQGTGA. The CDR3 length is 14 residues.